Listed here are 21 T cell receptor beta chains from one sample, sequenced in a study of early T cells in non-severe SARS-CoV-2 infection. TCRdb re-analysed the 5' RACE reads in MiXCR, keeping a single row per CDR3 protein. The sample holds tens of thousands of distinct CDR3 sequences, 9.1% seen once. Input material: whole blood. These receptors all come from an adult who was a healthcare worker with PCR-confirmed SARS-CoV-2 infection or an uninfected control (not recorded which).

There are a few counts of this clonotype. The chain combines TRBV11-2 with TRBJ2-2; D is undetermined. The length of the CDR3 is 17 residues. Germline V gives CDR1 SGHAT, CDR2 FQNNGV. Trimming took off 5 bases at V and 4 bases at J, with 20 bases between the two ends. CDR3 DNA: TGTGCCAGCAGCCAAAGGGCGTCGCTTCACAGCACCGGGGAGCTGTTTTTT. It encodes CASSQRASLHSTGELFF.

This clonotype was found many times. The V gene is TRBV7-9, the J gene TRBJ2-7; D is tentatively TRBD1 or TRBD2 (6 bases each). Germline V gene sequence: CDR1 SEHNR, CDR2 FQNEAQ (reference sequence). This CDR3 contains 13 residues. Deletions cut 5 bases from V and 2 bases from J, with 10 bases between. DNA for the CDR3: TGTGCCAGCAGCGGGGGGCGGGCCTACGAGCAGTACTTC. It codes for CASSGGRAYEQYF.

Many counts were recorded for this clonotype. In nucleotides, the CDR3 is TGTGCCAGCAGCCAAAGGCGGGAGGCGCAGTATTTT. Its protein is CASSQRREAQYF. The chain uses TRBV7-2 and TRBJ2-3, with 8 bases that match TRBD2. V was pared by 5 bases and J by 10 bases, with 5 bases of the junction left unmatched. Germline loops: CDR1 SGHTA, CDR2 FQGNSA. The CDR3 consists of 12 residues.

This clonotype was seen many times. This sequence joins TRBV5-1 and TRBJ1-3; D not certain. The CDR3 has 16 residues. Germline V gene data show CDR1 as SGHRS and CDR2 as YFSETQ. Trimming cost V 3 bases and J 0 bases, with 13 bases left between them. CDR3 DNA sequence: TGCGCCAGCAGCTCCGATGGGCCTTACTCTGGAAACACCATATATTTT. Protein product: CASSSDGPYSGNTIYF.

This clonotype was counted many times. The chain is built from TRBV19 and TRBJ2-3, with D possibly TRBD2 on 6 matching bases. The CDR3 totals 16 residues. Germline CDR1 and CDR2: LNHDA and SQIVND (reference sequence). Trimming removed 1 base at V and 7 bases at J, with 18 bases between. CDR3 amino acids: CASSIAGTGVRNTQYF. CDR3 sequence (DNA): TGTGCCAGTAGTATAGCTGGGACGGGAGTCCGAAATACGCAGTATTTT.

This clonotype was counted ten times or more. The chain is built from TRBV7-9 and TRBJ2-1; 11 bases line up with TRBD2. J lost 9 bases, V lost 4 bases, and 8 bases had no gene match. This CDR3 comprises 15 residues. The germline gives CDR1 SEHNR, CDR2 FQNEAQ (reference sequence). The CDR3: CASSSIAGGPFEQFF. The CDR3 DNA is TGTGCCAGCAGCTCTATAGCGGGGGGGCCATTTGAGCAGTTCTTC.

This clonotype showed up many times. The chain employs TRBV29-1 and TRBJ1-5, with D unclear. CDR1 is SQVTM and CDR2 is ANQGSEA in the germline V gene. V lost 7 bases and J 7 bases, leaving 14 bases between the germline ends. The CDR3 has 12 amino acids. Here the CDR3 reads CSARDGSQPQHF. CDR3 coding DNA: TGCAGCGCCCGAGACGGGTCACAGCCCCAGCATTTT.

This clonotype has a count of ten or more. The J gene is TRBJ2-3, the V gene TRBV5-1; perhaps TRBD1 as D (6 bases). The V gene's germline CDR1 is SGHRS and CDR2 YFSETQ. The CDR3 totals 16 residues. V shed 4 bases and J shed 2 bases, with 17 bases lying between them. CDR3 in amino acids: CASSQGGPPDTDTQYF. The DNA for the CDR3 is TGCGCCAGCAGCCAAGGGGGACCGCCTGACACAGATACGCAGTATTTT.

This sequence joins TRBV10-3 and TRBJ1-5, with TRBD1 as a possible D gene (5 bases). Germline V gene sequence: CDR1 ENHRY, CDR2 SYGVKD. V was cut by 0 bases and J by 6 bases, with 12 bases left in between. The CDR3 is 15 residues long. The DNA of the CDR3 is TGTGCCATCAGTGAGTCGATCCAGGGTAGTCAGCCCCAGCATTTT. Protein product: CAISESIQGSQPQHF.

This clonotype occurred many times. The chain has TRBV7-9 and TRBJ2-1; 9 bases line up with TRBD1. The germline gives CDR1 SEHNR, CDR2 FQNEAQ (reference sequence). The trim removed 4 bases at V and 4 bases at J, leaving 5 bases unmatched. The CDR3 sequence is 15 residues long. The CDR3 loop is CASSSGQGLYNEQFF. The CDR3 coding sequence is TGTGCCAGCAGCTCGGGACAGGGACTGTACAATGAGCAGTTCTTC.

This clonotype occurred a few times. The rearrangement joins TRBV9 to TRBJ2-7; 10 positions agree with TRBD2. Germline V gene data show CDR1 as SGDLS and CDR2 as YYNGEE. With 4 bases clipped from V and 3 bases from J, the junction kept 4 bases outside the gene matches. This CDR3 comprises 14 residues. CDR3 residues: CASSPGTSDYEQYF. The CDR3 DNA sequence: TGTGCCAGCAGCCCCGGGACTAGCGACTACGAGCAGTACTTC.

On this clonotype itself: The junction differs from germline at one of its ends, possibly a read error. The chain has TRBV11-2 and TRBJ2-3; perhaps TRBD1 as D (5 bases). From germline, CDR1 is SGHAT and CDR2 FQNNGV. CDR3 length equals 14 residues. The CDR3 nucleotides read TGTGCCAACAGCTCCAGGGTAGGCACAGATACGCAGTATTTT. Its protein product is CANSSRVGTDTQYF.

This clonotype came up many times. The genes are TRBV7-9 and TRBJ2-3; 12 bases line up with TRBD2. This CDR3 comprises 15 residues. CDR1 and CDR2 (germline): SEHNR, FQNEAQ (reference sequence). V trimming: 5 bases; J trimming: 4 bases; junction bases outside the gene matches: 4. CDR3 loop: CASSLLAGGSDTQYF. The CDR3 DNA reads TGTGCCAGCAGCCTACTAGCGGGAGGTTCAGATACGCAGTATTTT.

This clonotype has only a few counts. The V gene is TRBV5-1, the J gene TRBJ2-2; D is uncertain. Trimming removed 2 bases from V and 5 bases from J, with 10 bases in between. Germline CDR1 is SGHRS and CDR2 is YFSETQ. CDR3 size: 14 residues. The CDR3 loop reads CASSFDKPTGELFF. In nucleotides, the CDR3 is TGCGCCAGCAGCTTTGACAAACCTACCGGGGAGCTGTTTTTT.

This clonotype was counted at least ten times. The V and J genes are TRBV24-1 and TRBJ1-2; 10 nucleotides agree with TRBD1. The CDR3 is 15 amino acids. After removal of 7 bases from V and 4 bases from J, the junction contained 8 bases not matched to a gene. CDR1 and CDR2 from the germline V gene are KGHDR and SFDVKD. The chain's CDR3 is CATSEGTGVSYGYTF. The CDR3 DNA sequence: TGTGCCACCAGCGAAGGGACAGGGGTAAGCTATGGCTACACCTTC.

The chain uses TRBV20-1 and TRBJ2-7; 12 nucleotides align to TRBD2. CDR3 length equals 13 residues. Germline values: CDR1 DFQATT, CDR2 SNEGSKA (reference sequence). With 6 bases clipped from V and 5 bases from J, the junction kept 5 bases outside the gene matches. CDR3 in amino acids: CSAQRLAGDEQYF. The CDR3 DNA is TGCAGTGCCCAAAGACTAGCGGGGGACGAGCAGTACTTC.

The chain has TRBV10-3 and TRBJ1-4, with D unresolved. V was pared by 8 bases and J by 0 bases, with 7 bases between. Germline V gene sequence: CDR1 ENHRY, CDR2 SYGVKD. The CDR3 is 13 amino acids. The chain's CDR3 is CAISQPTNEKLFF. The CDR3 region has the DNA TGTGCCATCTCACAGCCAACTAATGAAAAACTGTTTTTT.

A few counts support this clonotype. The chain is built from TRBV10-3 and TRBJ2-5, with 9 bases fitting TRBD2. Germline-derived CDR1 and CDR2 are ENHRY and SYGVKD. CDR3 size: 15 residues. Germline trimming cut 0 bases from V and 3 bases from J; bases unmatched to any gene: 2. The CDR3 region is CAISESTSGKETQYF. The CDR3 nucleotides read TGTGCCATCAGTGAGTCGACTAGCGGAAAAGAGACCCAGTACTTC.

In its sample, this clonotype was seen many times. The chain carries TRBV20-1 and TRBJ2-2, with 8 bases lining up with TRBD2. The CDR3 spans 13 residues. Trimming took 3 bases from V and 5 from J; bases not matched to a gene: 2. CDR1 and CDR2 from the germline V gene are DFQATT and SNEGSKA (reference sequence). In DNA, the CDR3 is TGCAGTGCTAGCGGACTAGCTACCGGGGAGCTGTTTTTT. Translation gives CSASGLATGELFF.

This clonotype was seen only a few times. CDR3 bases: TGTGCCTGGGACCGGGACAGGGGCGACGAGCAGTACTTC. This translates into CAWDRDRGDEQYF. The chain has TRBV30 and TRBJ2-7, with 10 positions matching TRBD1. This CDR3 contains 13 residues. Germline CDR1 GTSNPN, CDR2 SVGIG (reference sequence). With V trimmed by 5 bases and J by 5 bases, 6 bases remained unmatched.

The chain recombines TRBV7-9 with TRBJ1-6, with D unresolved. Trimming stripped 3 bases from V and 9 bases from J, with 12 bases between. The CDR3 totals 14 residues. CDR1 SEHNR and CDR2 FQNEAQ come from the germline V gene (reference sequence). CDR3 in DNA: TGTGCCAGCAGCTTTATGGATGGCAGTTCACCCCTCCACTTT. It encodes CASSFMDGSSPLHF.